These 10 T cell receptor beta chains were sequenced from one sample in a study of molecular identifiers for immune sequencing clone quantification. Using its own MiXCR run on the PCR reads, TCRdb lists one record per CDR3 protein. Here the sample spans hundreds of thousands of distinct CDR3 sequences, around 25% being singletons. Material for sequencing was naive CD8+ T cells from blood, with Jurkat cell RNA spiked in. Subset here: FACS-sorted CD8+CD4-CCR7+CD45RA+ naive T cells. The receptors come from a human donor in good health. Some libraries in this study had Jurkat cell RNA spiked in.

For the CDR3, the DNA is TGTGCCTGGAGTACGTTCCTGAGCTCCTACGAGCAGTACTTC. Protein product: CAWSTFLSSYEQYF. The rearrangement uses TRBV30 and TRBJ2-7; D is ambiguous. This CDR3 region has 14 residues. The germline V gene encodes CDR1 GTSNPN and CDR2 SVGIG (reference sequence). V gave up 2 bases and J gave up 0 bases, with 11 bases separating them.

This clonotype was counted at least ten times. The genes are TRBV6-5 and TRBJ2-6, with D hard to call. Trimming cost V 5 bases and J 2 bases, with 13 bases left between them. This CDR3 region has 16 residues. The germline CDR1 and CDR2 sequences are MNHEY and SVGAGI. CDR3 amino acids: CASSMNSPAGANVLTF. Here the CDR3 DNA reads TGTGCCAGCAGTATGAACAGCCCTGCTGGGGCCAACGTCCTGACTTTC.

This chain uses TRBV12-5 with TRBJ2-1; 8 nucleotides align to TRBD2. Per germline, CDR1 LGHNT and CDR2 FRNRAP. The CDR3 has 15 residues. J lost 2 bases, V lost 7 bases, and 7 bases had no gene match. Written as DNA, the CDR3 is TGTGCTAGTGCCCCGGGGGGGGGGGCCTACAATGAGCAGTTCTTC. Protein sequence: CASAPGGGAYNEQFF.

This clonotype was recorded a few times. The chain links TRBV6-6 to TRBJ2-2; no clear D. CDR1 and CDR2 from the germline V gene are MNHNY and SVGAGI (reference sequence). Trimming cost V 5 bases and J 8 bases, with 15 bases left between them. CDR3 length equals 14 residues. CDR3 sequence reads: CASSPLSYFGELFF. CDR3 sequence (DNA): TGTGCCAGCAGTCCTCTTTCGTATTTTGGGGAGCTGTTTTTT.

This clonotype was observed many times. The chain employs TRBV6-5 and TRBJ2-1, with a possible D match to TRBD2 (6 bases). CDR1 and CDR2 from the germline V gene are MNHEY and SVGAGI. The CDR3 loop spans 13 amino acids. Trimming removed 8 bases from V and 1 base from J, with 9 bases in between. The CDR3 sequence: CASSGVSYNEQFF. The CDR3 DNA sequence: TGTGCCAGCTCGGGAGTTTCCTACAATGAGCAGTTCTTC.

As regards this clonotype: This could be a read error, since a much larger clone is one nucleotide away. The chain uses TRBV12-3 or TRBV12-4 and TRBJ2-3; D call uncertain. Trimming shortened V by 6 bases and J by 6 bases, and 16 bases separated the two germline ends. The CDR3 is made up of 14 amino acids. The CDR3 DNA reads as TGTGCCAGCAGCCTGTCGGGCAGTCGGGATACGCAGTATTTT. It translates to CASSLSGSRDTQYF.

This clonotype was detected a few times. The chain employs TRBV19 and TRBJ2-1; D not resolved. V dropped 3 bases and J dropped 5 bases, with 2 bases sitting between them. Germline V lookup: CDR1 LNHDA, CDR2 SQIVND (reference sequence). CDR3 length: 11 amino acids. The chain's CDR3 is CASSIHNEQFF. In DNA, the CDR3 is TGTGCCAGTAGTATCCACAATGAGCAGTTCTTC.

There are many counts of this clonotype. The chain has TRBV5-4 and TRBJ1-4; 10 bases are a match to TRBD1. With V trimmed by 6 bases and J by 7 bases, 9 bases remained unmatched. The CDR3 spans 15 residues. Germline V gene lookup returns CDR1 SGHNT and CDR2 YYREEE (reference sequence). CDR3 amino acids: CASTQTGTGVEKLFF. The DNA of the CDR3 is TGTGCCAGCACCCAAACCGGGACAGGGGTTGAAAAACTGTTTTTT. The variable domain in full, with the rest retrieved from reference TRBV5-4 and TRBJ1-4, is ETGVTQSPTHLIKTRGQQVTLRCSSQSGHNTVSWYQQALGQGPQFIFQYYREEENGRGNFPPRFSGLQFPNYSSELNVNALELDDSALYLCASTQTGTGVEKLFFGSGTQLSVL.

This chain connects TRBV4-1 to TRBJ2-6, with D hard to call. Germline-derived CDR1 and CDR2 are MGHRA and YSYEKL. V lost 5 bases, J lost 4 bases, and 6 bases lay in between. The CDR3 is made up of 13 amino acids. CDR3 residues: CASSYRGANVLTF. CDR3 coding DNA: TGCGCCAGCAGCTACCGAGGGGCCAACGTCCTGACTTTC.

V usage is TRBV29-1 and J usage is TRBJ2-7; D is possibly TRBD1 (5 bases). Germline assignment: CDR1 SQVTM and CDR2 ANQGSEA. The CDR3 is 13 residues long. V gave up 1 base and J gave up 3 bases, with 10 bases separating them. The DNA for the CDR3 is TGCAGCGTTGAAGGGCCAGGGTTCTACGAGCAGTACTTC. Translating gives CSVEGPGFYEQYF.